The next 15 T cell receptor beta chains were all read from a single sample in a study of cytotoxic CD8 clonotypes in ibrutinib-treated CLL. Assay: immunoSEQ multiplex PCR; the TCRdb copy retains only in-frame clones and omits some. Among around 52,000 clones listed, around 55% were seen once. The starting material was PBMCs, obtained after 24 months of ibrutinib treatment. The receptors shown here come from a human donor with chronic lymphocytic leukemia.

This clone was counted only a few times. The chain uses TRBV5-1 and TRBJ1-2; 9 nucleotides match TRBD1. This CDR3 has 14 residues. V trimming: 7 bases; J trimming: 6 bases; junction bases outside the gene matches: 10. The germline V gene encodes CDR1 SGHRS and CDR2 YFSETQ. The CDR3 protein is CASGRDRARDGYTF. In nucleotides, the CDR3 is TGCGCCAGCGGGCGGGACAGGGCTCGAGATGGCTACACCTTC.

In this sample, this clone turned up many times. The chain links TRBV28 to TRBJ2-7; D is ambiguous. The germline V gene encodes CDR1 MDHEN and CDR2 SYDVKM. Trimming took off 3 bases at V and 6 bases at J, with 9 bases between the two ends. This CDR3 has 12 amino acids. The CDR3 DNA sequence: TGTGCCAGCAGTTTGTTCTTCCGCGAGCAGTACTTC. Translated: CASSLFFREQYF.

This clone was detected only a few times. As DNA, the CDR3 is TGTGCCAGCGGACTAGCTGGGGCCAACGTCCTGACTTTC. Translating gives CASGLAGANVLTF. The chain carries TRBV6-6 and TRBJ2-6, with 7 nucleotides matching TRBD2. V gave up 8 bases and J gave up 2 bases; unmatched junction bases: 0. The CDR3 totals 13 residues. Germline CDR1 MNHNY, CDR2 SVGAGI (reference sequence).

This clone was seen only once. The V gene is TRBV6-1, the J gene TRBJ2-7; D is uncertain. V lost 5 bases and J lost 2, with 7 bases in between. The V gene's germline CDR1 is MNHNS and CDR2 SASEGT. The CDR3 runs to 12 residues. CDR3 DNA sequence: TGTGCCAGCAGTTGGCCAGCCTACGAGCAGTACTTC. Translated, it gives CASSWPAYEQYF.

The CDR3 DNA sequence: TGTGCCAGCAGCACCCAGGGAGGCCAGTTCTTC. This codes for CASSTQGGQFF. The chain links TRBV6-5 to TRBJ2-1; a possible D gene is TRBD2 (6 bases). This CDR3 region has 11 residues. V lost 6 bases and J 13 bases, leaving 13 bases between the germline ends. Germline V gene data show CDR1 as MNHEY and CDR2 as SVGAGI.

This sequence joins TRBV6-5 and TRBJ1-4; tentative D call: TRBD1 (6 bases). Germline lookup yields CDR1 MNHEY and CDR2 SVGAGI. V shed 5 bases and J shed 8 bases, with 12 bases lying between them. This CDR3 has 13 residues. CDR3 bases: TGTGCCAGCAGTGGGGGGGCGAAGGAAAAACTGTTTTTT. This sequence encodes CASSGGAKEKLFF.

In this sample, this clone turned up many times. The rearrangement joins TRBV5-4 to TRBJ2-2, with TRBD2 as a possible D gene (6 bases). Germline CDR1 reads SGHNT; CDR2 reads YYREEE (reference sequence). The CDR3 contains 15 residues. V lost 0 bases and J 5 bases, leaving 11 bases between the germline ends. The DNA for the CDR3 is TGTGCCAGCAGCTTGGGATGGGGGACTACCGGGGAGCTGTTTTTT. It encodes CASSLGWGTTGELFF. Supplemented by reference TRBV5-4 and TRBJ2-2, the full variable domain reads ETGVTQSPTHLIKTRGQQVTLRCSSQSGHNTVSWYQQALGQGPQFIFQYYREEENGRGNFPPRFSGLQFPNYSSELNVNALELDDSALYLCASSLGWGTTGELFFGEGSRLTVL.

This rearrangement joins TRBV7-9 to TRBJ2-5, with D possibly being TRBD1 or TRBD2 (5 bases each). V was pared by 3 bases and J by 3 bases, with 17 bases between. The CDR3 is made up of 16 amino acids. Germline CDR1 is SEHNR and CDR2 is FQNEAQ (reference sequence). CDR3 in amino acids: CASSFPQGFGKETQYF. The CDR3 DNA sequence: TGTGCCAGCAGCTTCCCCCAGGGTTTCGGGAAAGAGACCCAGTACTTC.

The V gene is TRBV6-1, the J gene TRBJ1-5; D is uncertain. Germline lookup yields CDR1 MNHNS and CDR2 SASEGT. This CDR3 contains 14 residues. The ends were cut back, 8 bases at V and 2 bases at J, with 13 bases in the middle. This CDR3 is CASVWEQGNQPQHF. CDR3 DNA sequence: TGTGCCAGCGTGTGGGAGCAGGGCAATCAGCCCCAGCATTTT.

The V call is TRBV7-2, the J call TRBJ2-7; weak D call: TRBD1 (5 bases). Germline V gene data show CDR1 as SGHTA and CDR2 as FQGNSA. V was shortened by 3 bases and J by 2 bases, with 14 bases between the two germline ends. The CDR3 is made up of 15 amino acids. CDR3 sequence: CASSFGEGVTYEQYF. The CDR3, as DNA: TGTGCCAGCAGCTTTGGGGAAGGGGTAACCTACGAGCAGTACTTC.

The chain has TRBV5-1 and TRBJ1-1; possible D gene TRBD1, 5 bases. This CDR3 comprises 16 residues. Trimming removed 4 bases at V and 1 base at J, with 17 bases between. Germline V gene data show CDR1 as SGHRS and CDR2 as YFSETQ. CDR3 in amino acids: CASSTGTLIENTEAFF. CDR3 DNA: TGCGCCAGCAGCACTGGGACGCTGATCGAGAACACTGAAGCTTTCTTT.

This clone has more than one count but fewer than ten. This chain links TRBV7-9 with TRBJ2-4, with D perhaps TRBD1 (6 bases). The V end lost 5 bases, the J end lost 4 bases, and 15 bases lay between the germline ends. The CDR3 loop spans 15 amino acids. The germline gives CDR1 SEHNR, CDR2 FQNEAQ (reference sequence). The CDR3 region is CASSNSGTIKNIQYF. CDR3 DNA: TGTGCCAGCAGCAACTCCGGGACAATTAAAAACATTCAGTACTTC.

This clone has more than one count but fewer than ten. The CDR3 spells CASSLSGSLAYTF. Written as DNA, the CDR3 is TGTGCCAGCAGTTTATCGGGGAGCCTGGCCTACACCTTC. This chain uses TRBV27 with TRBJ1-2; D not certain. Trimming took 0 bases from V and 10 from J, leaving 12 bases between them. The CDR3 runs to 13 residues. Germline CDR1 is MNHEY and CDR2 is SMNVEV (reference sequence).

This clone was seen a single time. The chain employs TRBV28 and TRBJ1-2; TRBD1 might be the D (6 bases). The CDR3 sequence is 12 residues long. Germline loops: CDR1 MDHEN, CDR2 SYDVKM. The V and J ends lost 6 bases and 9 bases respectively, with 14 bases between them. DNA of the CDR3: TGTGCCAGCAGGCTTGAACAGGGAAGCTACACCTTC. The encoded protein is CASRLEQGSYTF.

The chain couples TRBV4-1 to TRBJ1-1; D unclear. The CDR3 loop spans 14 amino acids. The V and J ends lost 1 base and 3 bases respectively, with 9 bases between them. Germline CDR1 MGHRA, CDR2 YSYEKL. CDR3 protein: CASSQGETDTEAFF. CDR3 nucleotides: TGCGCCAGCAGCCAAGGGGAAACAGACACTGAAGCTTTCTTT.